The clone carrying this T cell receptor (beta chain) appeared many times. Its specificity is unknown. This specimen comes from a study of T cells in Graves' hyperthyroidism and ophthalmopathy. Study findings and constraints: Blood shared most expanded thyroid clonotypes above 0.001.

Researchers amplified the TCR beta CDR3 regions from RNA transcripts. Initially, a first-round RT-PCR of the TCR CDR3 employed the HTBI primer set. TCRdb fed the multiplex PCR reads into MiXCR, producing one record per CDR3 protein. Of 500,000 to 600,000 distinct CDR3 sequences listed, 40% to 55% are singletons. Criteria for exclusion of patients were uncontrolled infection, other autoimmune disease, pregnancy or lactation. The V segment lost 7 bases and the J segment 4 bases; nucleotides outside the gene matches: 12. The CDR3 extends over 15 amino acids. Germline CDR1 SQVTM, CDR2 ANQGSEA. This TCR was recovered from an adult woman with Graves' disease, either hyperthyroidism or ophthalmopathy (not recorded which). The rearrangement uses TRBV29-1 and TRBJ1-2, with 10 nucleotides matching TRBD1. The sequencing input was peripheral blood or thyroid tissue (not recorded which). This CDR3 reads CSAHGTGANIYGYTF. CDR3 in DNA: TGCAGCGCCCATGGGACAGGGGCAAACATCTATGGCTACACCTTC. Full variable domain (remainder filled in from reference TRBV29-1 and TRBJ1-2): SAVISQKPSRDICQRGTSLTIQCQVDSQVTMMFWYRQQPGQSLTLIATANQGSEATYESGFVIDKFPISRPNLTFSTLTVSNMSPEDSSIYLCSAHGTGANIYGYTFGSGTRLTVV.